This T cell receptor (beta chain) stems from a study of T cell responses to AZD1222 COVID-19 vaccine. Study-wide context: Pooled together were second doses at about 4 or about 12 weeks. Broader study findings: Baseline serology detected seropositivity in only six AZD1222 recipients. Spike-specific TCR breadth and depth were elevated following two AZD1222 doses. Clonal diversity was possibly underestimated, and white British individuals and females predominated among donors.

Trimming cost V 4 bases and J 0 bases, with 8 bases left between them. Germline values: CDR1 SGHNT, CDR2 YYREEE (reference sequence). The CDR3 length is 14 residues. Regarding this clone: Its specificity is not known.

Produced via immunoSEQ multiplex PCR; TCRdb's table is partial and in-frame only. This sample carries about 68,000 clones, roughly 85% of them seen once, and the ten largest clones take more than 2%. The chain carries TRBV5-4 and TRBJ2-1; perhaps TRBD1 as D (6 bases). This clonotype originated in an adult in good health. This material consisted of peripheral blood, taken on day 0 of AZD1222 vaccination. CDR3 DNA sequence: TGTGCCAGCAGCCCGGACAGCTCCTACAATGAGCAGTTCTTC. Its protein is CASSPDSSYNEQFF.